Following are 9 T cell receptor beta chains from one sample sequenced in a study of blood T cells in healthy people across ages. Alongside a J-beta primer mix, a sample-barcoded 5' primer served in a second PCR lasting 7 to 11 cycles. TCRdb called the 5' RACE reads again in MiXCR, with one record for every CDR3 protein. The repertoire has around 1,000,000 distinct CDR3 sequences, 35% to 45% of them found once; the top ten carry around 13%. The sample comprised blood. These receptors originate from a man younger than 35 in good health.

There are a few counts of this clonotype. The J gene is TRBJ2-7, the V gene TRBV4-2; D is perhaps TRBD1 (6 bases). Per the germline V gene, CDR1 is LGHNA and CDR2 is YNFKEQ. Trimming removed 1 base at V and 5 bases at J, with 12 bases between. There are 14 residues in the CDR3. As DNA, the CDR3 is TGTGCCAGCAGCCAAGGCAGGGGTGGGGACGAGCAGTACTTC. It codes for CASSQGRGGDEQYF.

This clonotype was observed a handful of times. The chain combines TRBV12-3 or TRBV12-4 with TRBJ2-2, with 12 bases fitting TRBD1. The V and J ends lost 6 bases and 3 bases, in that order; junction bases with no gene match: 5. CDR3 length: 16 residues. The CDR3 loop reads CASRWDRGPYTGELFF. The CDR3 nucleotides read TGTGCCAGCAGATGGGACAGGGGGCCCTACACCGGGGAGCTGTTTTTT.

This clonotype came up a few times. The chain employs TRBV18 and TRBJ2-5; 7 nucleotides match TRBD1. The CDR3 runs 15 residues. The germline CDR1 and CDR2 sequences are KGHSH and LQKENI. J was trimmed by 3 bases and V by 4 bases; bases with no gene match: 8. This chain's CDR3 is CASSLETGPEETQYF. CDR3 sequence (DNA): TGTGCCAGCTCACTAGAGACAGGGCCCGAAGAGACCCAGTACTTC.

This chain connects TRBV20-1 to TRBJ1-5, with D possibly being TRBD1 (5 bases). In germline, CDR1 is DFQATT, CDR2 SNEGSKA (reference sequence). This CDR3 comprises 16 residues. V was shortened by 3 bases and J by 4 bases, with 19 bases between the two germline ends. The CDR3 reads CSASPGRGRWNQPQHF. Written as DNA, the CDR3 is TGCAGTGCTAGTCCGGGGAGGGGCCGGTGGAATCAGCCCCAGCATTTT.

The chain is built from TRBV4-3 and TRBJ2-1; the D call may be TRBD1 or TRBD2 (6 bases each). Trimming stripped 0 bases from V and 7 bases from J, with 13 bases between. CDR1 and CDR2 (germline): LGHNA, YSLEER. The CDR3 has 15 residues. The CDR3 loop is CASSQDGGRNNEQFF. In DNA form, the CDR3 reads TGCGCCAGCAGCCAAGATGGGGGGCGGAATAATGAGCAGTTCTTC.

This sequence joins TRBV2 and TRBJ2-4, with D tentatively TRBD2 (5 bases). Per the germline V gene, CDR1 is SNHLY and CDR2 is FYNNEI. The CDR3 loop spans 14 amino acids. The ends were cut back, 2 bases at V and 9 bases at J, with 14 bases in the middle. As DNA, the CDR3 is TGTGCCAGCAGTGAATACGGGGAGATCACCATTCAGTACTTC. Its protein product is CASSEYGEITIQYF.

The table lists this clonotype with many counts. The CDR3 coding sequence is TGTGCCAGCAGCCACGGCCCTAACTATGGCTACACCTTC. It codes for CASSHGPNYGYTF. V is TRBV3-1 and J is TRBJ1-2, with D unclear. Germline V gene data show CDR1 as LGHDT and CDR2 as YNNKEL (reference sequence). V was shortened by 3 bases and J by 0 bases, with 5 bases between the two germline ends. This CDR3 contains 13 residues.

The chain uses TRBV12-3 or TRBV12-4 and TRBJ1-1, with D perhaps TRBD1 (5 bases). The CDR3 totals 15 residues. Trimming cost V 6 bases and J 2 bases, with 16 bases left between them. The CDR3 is CASRASGTHNTEAFF. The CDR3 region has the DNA TGTGCCAGCAGGGCTTCCGGGACCCATAACACTGAAGCTTTCTTT.

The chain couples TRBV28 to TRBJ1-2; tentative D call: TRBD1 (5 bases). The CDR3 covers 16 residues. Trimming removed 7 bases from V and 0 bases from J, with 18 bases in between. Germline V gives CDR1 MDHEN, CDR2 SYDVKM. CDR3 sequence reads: CASMKSGRSANYGYTF. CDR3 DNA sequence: TGTGCCAGCATGAAATCAGGGCGGTCGGCTAACTATGGCTACACCTTC.